Sequencing of this T cell receptor beta chain was carried out in a study of blood T cell repertoires in COVID-19. Overall study: T cells, B-cell-depleted T cells, or PBMCs supplied cDNA or gDNA.

Germline assignment: CDR1 MNHEY and CDR2 SMNVEV (reference sequence). Trimming removed 5 bases at V and 7 bases at J, with 18 bases between. The CDR3 has 14 amino acids. In the source study's methods: Nucleated cell number was recorded as an estimate derived from reference gene primer amplification. TCRdb's table, derived via immunoSEQ multiplex PCR, lists solely in-frame clones and lacks some. That table supplies the V and J calls and clone size; D and trimming were determined from the DNA. Of about 440,000 clones in the sample, approximately 90% were seen once. The table lists this clone with a few counts.

The chain recombines TRBV27 with TRBJ2-7; D may be TRBD1 (6 bases). The receptor was isolated from a woman aged 30 to 39 with acute or convalescent COVID-19. Specimen: peripheral blood. The CDR3 bases are TGTGCCAGCAGTCTCAAAACAGGGCTAGGAGAGCAGTACTTC. Protein sequence: CASSLKTGLGEQYF.